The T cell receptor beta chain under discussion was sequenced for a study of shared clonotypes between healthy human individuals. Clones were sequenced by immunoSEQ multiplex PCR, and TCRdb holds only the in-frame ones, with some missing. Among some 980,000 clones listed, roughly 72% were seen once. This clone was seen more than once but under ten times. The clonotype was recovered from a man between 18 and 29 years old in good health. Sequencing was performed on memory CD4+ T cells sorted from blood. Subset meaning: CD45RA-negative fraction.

The CDR3 nucleotides read TGTGCCAGCAACCTCTCGGGACAGACCCAGTACTTC. It translates to CASNLSGQTQYF. The rearrangement uses TRBV7-2 and TRBJ2-5; either TRBD1 or TRBD2 may supply D (5 bases each). Trimming removed 7 bases at V and 6 bases at J, with 12 bases between. Germline CDR1 SGHTA, CDR2 FQGNSA. The CDR3 sequence is 12 residues long.